Listed below are T cell receptor beta chains from one sample, sequenced in a study of T cell responses to AZD1222 COVID-19 vaccine. The repertoire was sequenced with immunoSEQ multiplex PCR; TCRdb's copy has only in-frame clones and lacks some. The table records about 110,000 clones, around 91% of them present only once. The sequences come from peripheral blood, collected on day 0 of AZD1222 vaccination. The source is an adult in good health. The CDR3 runs from the conserved cysteine through the conserved F or W. The D gene is left open where the match is weak. Not every row has a clone size; where given, it reads once, few, many or a size class.

clone_size,v_call,d_call,j_call,cdr3_nt,cdr3_aa
NA,TRBV19,NA,TRBJ1-1,TGTGCCAGTAGTATCGGTTCCGGGCCGAACACTGAAGCTTTCTTT,CASSIGSGPNTEAFF
NA,TRBV5-1,NA,TRBJ1-6,TGCGCCAGCAGCGTAAACATCGGTAATTCACCCCTCCACTTT,CASSVNIGNSPLHF
NA,TRBV4-3,NA,TRBJ1-2,TGCGCCAGCAGCCAAGACCAGGGGTTTCTTTATGGCTACACCTTC,CASSQDQGFLYGYTF
NA,TRBV6-5,NA,TRBJ2-5,TGTGCCAGCAGTCGACAGTTTCAAGAGACCCAGTACTTC,CASSRQFQETQYF
NA,TRBV7-2,NA,TRBJ1-6,TGTGCCAGCAGCTTACGAGCACGGCGGAATAATTCACCCCTCCACTTT,CASSLRARRNNSPLHF
NA,TRBV18,NA,TRBJ1-6,TGTGCCAGCTCACCAGGGCCCCTGGCGTCCCTCCACTTT,CASSPGPLASLHF
NA,TRBV25-1,NA,TRBJ1-4,TGTGCCAGCAGTGACGCCATTGGAGGGACCGGGGGTGAAAAACTGTTTTTT,CASSDAIGGTGGEKLFF
NA,TRBV5-6,NA,TRBJ1-6,TGTGCCAGCAGCTTGGGAGGGTACCATAATTCACCCCTCCACTTT,CASSLGGYHNSPLHF
NA,TRBV9,NA,TRBJ2-7,TGTGCCAGCAGCGTAGCAGACGGCTCCTACGAGCAGTACTTC,CASSVADGSYEQYF
NA,TRBV5-1,NA,TRBJ1-2,TGCGCCAGCAGCTTGGGGGGGGAGTCCCTGGAAGGCTACACCTTC,CASSLGGESLEGYTF
NA,TRBV18,NA,TRBJ2-7,TGTGCCAGCTCACAACAAGGGGAGTACGAGCAGTACTTC,CASSQQGEYEQYF
once,TRBV11-2,NA,TRBJ1-1,TGTGCCAGCAGTTCCCCGTGGGGGGTCACTGAAGCTTTCTTT,CASSSPWGVTEAFF
NA,TRBV5-1,TRBD2,TRBJ2-1,TGCGCCAGCAGCCACCCGGGACTAGCGGATAATGAGCAGTTCTTC,CASSHPGLADNEQFF
NA,TRBV12-3/TRBV12-4,NA,TRBJ1-2,TGTGCCAGCAGTTTCAATCAGAACTATGGCTACACCTTC,CASSFNQNYGYTF
once,TRBV19,NA,TRBJ1-2,TGTGCCAGTAGTATAGGCCAGAGCGCGTATGGCTACACCTTC,CASSIGQSAYGYTF
NA,TRBV7-3,TRBD2,TRBJ2-7,TGTGCCAGCAGCTTAGATTTGGATGGAGAACCGGGACTACTACTATGCGAGCAGTACTTC,CASSLDLDGEPGLLLCEQYF
NA,TRBV3-1/TRBV3-2,NA,TRBJ1-1,TGTGCCAGCAGCCAAGGGTTAAACACTGAAGCTTTCTTT,CASSQGLNTEAFF
NA,TRBV11-2,TRBD1,TRBJ2-7,TGTGCCAGCAGCTTCGGGACAGGGTCCTACGAGCAGTACTTC,CASSFGTGSYEQYF